The 15 T cell receptor beta chains listed next were all sequenced from one sample in a study of cytomegalovirus exposure and HLA in healthy donors. Primers included in the PCR were 60 Vbeta and 13 Jbeta primers. TCRdb keeps only in-frame clones here, not all; method: immunoSEQ multiplex PCR. This table has about 180,000 clones, around 79% appearing once. The sequencing sample was made of PBMCs. The source is a man aged 35-49 years in good health and CMV-seropositive.

Here the CDR3 reads CASSLMTSGVYNEQFF. In DNA form, the CDR3 reads TGTGCCAGTAGTCTTATGACTAGCGGAGTTTACAATGAGCAGTTCTTC. This rearrangement joins TRBV19 to TRBJ2-1, with 9 positions matching TRBD2. CDR3 length: 16 residues. J gave up 4 bases and V 5 bases, and 9 bases lay outside the gene matches. The germline CDR1 and CDR2 sequences are LNHDA and SQIVND (reference sequence). Looking up the rest from reference TRBV19 and TRBJ2-1 gives the full variable domain: DGGITQSPKYLFRKEGQNVTLSCEQNLNHDAMYWYRQDPGQGLRLIYYSQIVNDFQKGDIAEGYSVSREKKESFPLTVTSAQKNPTAFYLCASSLMTSGVYNEQFFGPGTRLTVL.

The chain uses TRBV6-1 and TRBJ1-3; possibly TRBD1 for D (6 bases). CDR1 is MNHNS, CDR2 SASEGT, per germline. V was shortened by 4 bases and J by 0 bases, with 7 bases between the two germline ends. This CDR3 spans 14 amino acids. The CDR3 coding sequence is TGTGCCAGCAGTGTAGGGGGCTCTGGAAACACCATATATTTT. It specifies CASSVGGSGNTIYF.

V is TRBV5-1 and J is TRBJ1-2, with 8 bases aligning to TRBD1. The trim removed 3 bases at V and 4 bases at J, leaving 8 bases unmatched. The CDR3 loop spans 15 amino acids. CDR1 SGHRS and CDR2 YFSETQ come from the germline V gene. CDR3 amino acids: CASSYTGGGSYGYTF. The CDR3 DNA reads TGCGCCAGCAGCTATACAGGGGGAGGTAGCTATGGCTACACCTTC.

Turning to this clone: Other DNA sequences within the sample encode an identical CDR3. The V gene is TRBV28, the J gene TRBJ2-7; no reliable D call. The CDR3 length is 12 residues. Germline V CDR1 and CDR2: MDHEN, SYDVKM. V lost 3 bases and J lost 3, with 6 bases in between. Here the CDR3 reads CASSLGSYEQYF. CDR3 DNA sequence: TGTGCCAGCAGTTTGGGCAGCTACGAGCAGTACTTC.

The chain carries TRBV29-1 and TRBJ2-1; the D gene is possibly TRBD2 (6 bases). Germline CDR1 and CDR2: SQVTM and ANQGSEA. Trimming took off 1 base at V and 9 bases at J, with 10 bases between the two ends. This CDR3 is built from 12 residues. The chain's CDR3 is CSVEGGTVEQFF. CDR3 DNA: TGCAGCGTTGAAGGTGGGACTGTTGAGCAGTTCTTC.

This clone appeared once. The junction differs from germline at one of its ends, possibly a read error. This chain joins TRBV2 and TRBJ2-6, with a weak D call TRBD1 (5 bases). Germline CDR1 is SNHLY and CDR2 is FYNNEI. The CDR3 has 14 residues. CDR3 sequence (DNA): TGTGCCAGCAGTGAAACCTCTGGGGCCAACGGCCTGACTTTC. Translating it yields CASSETSGANGLTF.

The gene calls are TRBV5-1 and TRBJ2-3; TRBD2 aligns across 7 bases. Germline CDR1 and CDR2: SGHRS and YFSETQ. The CDR3 is made up of 17 amino acids. V lost 4 bases and J lost 1; bases outside the gene matches: 12. DNA of the CDR3: TGCGCCAGCAGCCCGAGCCCGGGACTATCAGGCACAGATACGCAGTATTTT. Its protein is CASSPSPGLSGTDTQYF.

A single count supports this clone. The V and J genes are TRBV7-9 and TRBJ1-4, with 8 bases aligning to TRBD1. V shed 5 bases and J 5 bases; nucleotides not matched to a gene: 7. The germline gives CDR1 SEHNR, CDR2 FQNEAQ (reference sequence). The CDR3 consists of 15 residues. In DNA, the CDR3 is TGTGCCAGCAGCACCCGGACAGGGATAAATGAAAAACTGTTTTTT. Translation: CASSTRTGINEKLFF.

The chain is built from TRBV6-5 and TRBJ2-2, with unresolved D. The length of the CDR3 is 12 residues. CDR1 MNHEY and CDR2 SVGAGI come from the germline V gene. Trimming pared 6 bases from V and 6 bases from J, leaving 8 bases between. Here the CDR3 DNA reads TGTGCCAGCAGCCCAGGTGCCGGGGAGCTGTTTTTT. Encoded protein: CASSPGAGELFF.

The V and J genes are TRBV5-1 and TRBJ1-4; TRBD1 aligns across 12 bases. Germline V gene data show CDR1 as SGHRS and CDR2 as YFSETQ. Germline trimming cut 4 bases from V and 8 bases from J; bases unmatched to any gene: 9. CDR3 size: 16 residues. CDR3 bases: TGCGCCAGCAGCACCGGGACAGGGGGCCTCGGGGAAAAACTGTTTTTT. Protein product: CASSTGTGGLGEKLFF.

The rearrangement joins TRBV5-1 to TRBJ2-6; 7 bases match TRBD1. Germline V gene data show CDR1 as SGHRS and CDR2 as YFSETQ. There are 17 residues in the CDR3. V trimming: 4 bases; J trimming: 4 bases; junction bases outside the gene matches: 11. The CDR3 DNA is TGCGCCAGCAGCGCCCGGGACAGCCTCTACGGGGCCAACGTCCTGACTTTC. It specifies CASSARDSLYGANVLTF.

This rearrangement joins TRBV10-3 to TRBJ2-5, with 8 bases fitting TRBD2. The CDR3 is made up of 16 amino acids. The V segment lost 7 bases and the J segment 1 base; nucleotides outside the gene matches: 11. Germline V gene lookup returns CDR1 ENHRY and CDR2 SYGVKD. The DNA of the CDR3 is TGTGCCATCACGAAAGGGGCTAGCGGGTTCCAAGAGACCCAGTACTTC. Protein: CAITKGASGFQETQYF.

This clone occurred a few times. This chain uses TRBV30 with TRBJ2-5; TRBD2 is a possible D gene (5 bases). This CDR3 is 13 amino acids long. The V gene's germline CDR1 is GTSNPN and CDR2 SVGIG (reference sequence). Trimming cost V 2 bases and J 7 bases, with 14 bases left between them. CDR3 loop: CAWSYLPRVTQYF. CDR3 DNA sequence: TGTGCCTGGAGTTACCTCCCGAGGGTGACCCAGTACTTC.

This clone came up once. The gene calls are TRBV19 and TRBJ2-7; TRBD2 aligns across 10 bases. Germline CDR1 and CDR2: LNHDA and SQIVND (reference sequence). V lost 2 bases and J lost 0; bases outside the gene matches: 4. The CDR3 is made up of 16 amino acids. The CDR3, as DNA: TGTGCCAGTAGTATAAAGACTAGCGGGTCCTCCTACGAGCAGTACTTC. Translating it yields CASSIKTSGSSYEQYF.

As DNA, the CDR3 is TGTGCCAGCAGCCCACCTCACTCTAGCGGGGGGTCCTACAATGAGCAGTTCTTC. This sequence encodes CASSPPHSSGGSYNEQFF. The chain has TRBV7-6 and TRBJ2-1, with 11 bases that match TRBD2. Per germline, CDR1 SGHVS and CDR2 FNYEAQ. With 5 bases clipped from V and 1 base from J, the junction kept 10 bases outside the gene matches. The CDR3 has 18 residues.